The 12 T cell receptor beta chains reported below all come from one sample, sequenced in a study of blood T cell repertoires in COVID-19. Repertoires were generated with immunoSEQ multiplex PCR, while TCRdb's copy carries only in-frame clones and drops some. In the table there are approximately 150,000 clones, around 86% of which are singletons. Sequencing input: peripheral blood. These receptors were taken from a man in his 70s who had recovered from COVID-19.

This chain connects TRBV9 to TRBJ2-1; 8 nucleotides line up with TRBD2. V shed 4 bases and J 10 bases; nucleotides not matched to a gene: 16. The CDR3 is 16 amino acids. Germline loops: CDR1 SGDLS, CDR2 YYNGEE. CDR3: CASSPKSGSAYREQFF. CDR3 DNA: TGTGCCAGCAGCCCCAAGAGCGGGAGTGCATACAGGGAGCAGTTCTTC.

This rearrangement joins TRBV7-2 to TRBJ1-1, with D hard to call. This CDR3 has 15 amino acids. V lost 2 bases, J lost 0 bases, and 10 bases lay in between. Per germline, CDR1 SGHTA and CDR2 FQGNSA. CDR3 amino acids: CASSLMSDMNTEAFF. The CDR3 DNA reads TGTGCCAGCAGCTTAATGTCAGACATGAACACTGAAGCTTTCTTT.

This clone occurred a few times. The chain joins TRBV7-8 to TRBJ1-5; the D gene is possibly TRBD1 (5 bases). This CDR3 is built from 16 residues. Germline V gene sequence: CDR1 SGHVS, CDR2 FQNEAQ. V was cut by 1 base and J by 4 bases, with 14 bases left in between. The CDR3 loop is CASSLEAPGPNQPQHF. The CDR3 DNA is TGTGCCAGCAGCTTAGAGGCACCAGGGCCAAATCAGCCCCAGCATTTT.

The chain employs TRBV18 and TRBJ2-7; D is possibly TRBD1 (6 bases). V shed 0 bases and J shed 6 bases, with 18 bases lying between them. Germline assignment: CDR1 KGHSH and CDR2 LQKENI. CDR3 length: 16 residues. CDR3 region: CASSPPGARGGIEQYF. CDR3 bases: TGTGCCAGCTCACCACCGGGTGCCAGGGGTGGTATCGAGCAGTACTTC. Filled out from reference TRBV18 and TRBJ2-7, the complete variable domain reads NAGVMQNPRHLVRRRGQEARLRCSPMKGHSHVYWYRQLPEEGLKFMVYLQKENIIDESGMPKERFSAEFPKEGPSILRIQQVVRGDSAAYFCASSPPGARGGIEQYFGPGTRLTVT.

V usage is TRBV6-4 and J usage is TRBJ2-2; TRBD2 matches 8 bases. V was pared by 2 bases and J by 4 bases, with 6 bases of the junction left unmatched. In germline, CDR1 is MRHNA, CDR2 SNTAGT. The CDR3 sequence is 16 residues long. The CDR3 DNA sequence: TGTGCCAGCAGTGACGGGCTAGCGGGCAGCACCGGGGAGCTGTTTTTT. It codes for CASSDGLAGSTGELFF.

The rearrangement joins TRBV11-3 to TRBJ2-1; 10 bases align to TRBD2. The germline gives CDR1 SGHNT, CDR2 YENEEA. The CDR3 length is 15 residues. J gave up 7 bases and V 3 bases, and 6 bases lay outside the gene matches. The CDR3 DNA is TGTGCCAGCAGCTTGACCGGGACTAGCGAAAATGAGCAGTTCTTC. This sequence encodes CASSLTGTSENEQFF.

The CDR3 DNA reads TGCAGTGCTAGTCTTCAGACAGGGAGCCACGAGCAGTACTTC. This sequence encodes CSASLQTGSHEQYF. V is TRBV20-1 and J is TRBJ2-7; 7 positions match TRBD1. From germline, CDR1 is DFQATT and CDR2 SNEGSKA (reference sequence). V lost 3 bases, J lost 5 bases, and 10 bases stayed unmatched. The CDR3 is 14 amino acids.

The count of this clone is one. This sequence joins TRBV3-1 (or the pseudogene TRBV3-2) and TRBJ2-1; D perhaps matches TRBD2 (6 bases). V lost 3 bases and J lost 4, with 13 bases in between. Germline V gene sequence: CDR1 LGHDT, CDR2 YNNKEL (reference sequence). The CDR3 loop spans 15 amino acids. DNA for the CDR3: TGTGCCAGCAGCCACGAGAGCGGGCCTTACAATGAGCAGTTCTTC. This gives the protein CASSHESGPYNEQFF.

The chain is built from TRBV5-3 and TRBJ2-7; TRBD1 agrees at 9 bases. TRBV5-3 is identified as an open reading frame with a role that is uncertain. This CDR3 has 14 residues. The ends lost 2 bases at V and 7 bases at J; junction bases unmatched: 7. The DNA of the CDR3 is TGTGCCAGAAGCTTAGAACAGGGGGCGGAAGAGCAGTACTTC. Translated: CARSLEQGAEEQYF.

CDR3 bases: TGTGCCAGCTCACCACCAGGGAGGTATGGCTACACCTTC. Protein sequence: CASSPPGRYGYTF. The chain recombines TRBV18 with TRBJ1-2; D unclear. The CDR3 sequence is 13 residues long. V shed 0 bases and J shed 5 bases, with 7 bases lying between them. Germline CDR1 KGHSH, CDR2 LQKENI.

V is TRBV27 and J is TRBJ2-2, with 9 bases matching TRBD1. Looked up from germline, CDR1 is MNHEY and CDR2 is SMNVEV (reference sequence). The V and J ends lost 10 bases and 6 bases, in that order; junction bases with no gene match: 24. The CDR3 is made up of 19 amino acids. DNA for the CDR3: TGTGCCACCCTATTGGCGGGACAGGGTCCGTCCCGAGGCGCCGGGGAGCTGTTTTTT. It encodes CATLLAGQGPSRGAGELFF.

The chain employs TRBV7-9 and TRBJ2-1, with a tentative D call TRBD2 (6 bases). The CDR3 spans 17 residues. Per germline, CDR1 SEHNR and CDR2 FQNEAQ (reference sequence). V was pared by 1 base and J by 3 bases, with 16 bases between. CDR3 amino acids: CASSLDPSEGYYNEQFF. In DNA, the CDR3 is TGTGCCAGCAGCTTAGACCCGTCGGAGGGATACTACAATGAGCAGTTCTTC.